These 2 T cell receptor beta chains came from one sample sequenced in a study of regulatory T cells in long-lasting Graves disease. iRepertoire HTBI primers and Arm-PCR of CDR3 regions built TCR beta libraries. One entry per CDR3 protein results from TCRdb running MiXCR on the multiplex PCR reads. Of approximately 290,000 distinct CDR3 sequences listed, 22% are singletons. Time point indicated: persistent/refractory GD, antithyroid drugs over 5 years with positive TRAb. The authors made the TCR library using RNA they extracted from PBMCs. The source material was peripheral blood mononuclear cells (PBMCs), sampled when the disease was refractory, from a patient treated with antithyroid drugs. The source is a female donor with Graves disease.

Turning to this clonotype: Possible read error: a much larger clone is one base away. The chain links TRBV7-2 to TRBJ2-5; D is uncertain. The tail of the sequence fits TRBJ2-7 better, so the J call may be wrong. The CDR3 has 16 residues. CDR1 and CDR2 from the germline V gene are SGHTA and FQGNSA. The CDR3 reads CASSSMKEDGDYEQYF. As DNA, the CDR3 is TGTGCCAGCAGCTCAATGAAAGAGGACGGAGACTACGAGCAGTACTTC.

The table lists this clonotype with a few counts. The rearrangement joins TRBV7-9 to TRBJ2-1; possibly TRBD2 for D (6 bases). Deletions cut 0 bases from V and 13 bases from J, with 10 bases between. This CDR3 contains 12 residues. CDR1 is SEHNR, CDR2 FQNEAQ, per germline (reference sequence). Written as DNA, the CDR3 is TGTGCCAGCAGCTTAGCGTGGCGGGGACAGTTCTTC. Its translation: CASSLAWRGQFF.